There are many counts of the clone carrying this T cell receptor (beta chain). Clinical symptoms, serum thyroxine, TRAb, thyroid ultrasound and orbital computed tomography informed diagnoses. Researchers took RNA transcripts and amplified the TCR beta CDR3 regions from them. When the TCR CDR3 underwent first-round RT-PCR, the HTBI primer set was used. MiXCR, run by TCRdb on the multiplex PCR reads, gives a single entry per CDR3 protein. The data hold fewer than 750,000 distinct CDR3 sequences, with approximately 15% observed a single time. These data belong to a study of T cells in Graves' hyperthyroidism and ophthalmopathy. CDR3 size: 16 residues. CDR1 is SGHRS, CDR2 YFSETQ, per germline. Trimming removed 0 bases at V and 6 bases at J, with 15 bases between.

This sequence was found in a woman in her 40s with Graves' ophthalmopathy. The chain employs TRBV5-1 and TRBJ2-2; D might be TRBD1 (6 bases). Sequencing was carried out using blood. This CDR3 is CASSLGAVSGAGELFF. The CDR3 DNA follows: TGCGCCAGCAGCTTGGGAGCCGTTTCAGGGGCCGGGGAGCTGTTTTTT.